This TCR beta chain was sequenced for a study of T cells in tuberculosis. Study-wide background: The T cells targeted glucose monomycolate, a mycobacterial lipid, via CD1B. Findings and limits, study-wide: Active tuberculosis patients had shorter CDR3-alpha; the beta difference was nonsignificant. Using the GMM-specific repertoire gave more than 85% accuracy versus around 70% with motifs.

The V segment lost 7 bases and the J segment 2 bases; nucleotides outside the gene matches: 6. CDR3 length: 14 residues. Germline loops: CDR1 SQVTM, CDR2 ANQGSEA. Indicated time point: new active TB diagnosis, blood taken before or within 7 days of starting treatment. Each donor contributed around 100,000 T cells on average, unsorted. For this clone: Its antigen is not identified.

This table comes from immunoSEQ multiplex PCR, and its TCRdb copy is limited to in-frame clones, with some not included. Found here are tens of thousands of clones, roughly 94% of them singletons; the top ten hold roughly 6.4%. This receptor was obtained from an adult with tuberculosis. Some clones in this sample may be carry-over from other donors' samples. The rearrangement links TRBV29-1 to TRBJ2-2, with 8 nucleotides matching TRBD1. Sequencing used PBMCs, obtained at tuberculosis diagnosis. CDR3 amino acids: CSGKTGANTGELFF. The CDR3 DNA is TGCAGCGGAAAGACAGGGGCCAACACCGGGGAGCTGTTTTTT.